These T cell receptor beta chains were read from a single sample in a study of cytomegalovirus exposure and HLA in healthy donors. Using immunoSEQ multiplex PCR, the repertoire was profiled, and TCRdb retains in-frame clones only, with some absent. The repertoire consists of around 160,000 clones, with 68% occurring once and the leading ten covering around 4.5%. The specimen sequenced was PBMCs. These receptors all come from a young woman in good health and CMV-seropositive. The conserved cysteine and the conserved F or W are not part of the CDR3 here. Clone sizes are given selectively: once, few, many, or a class where the clone is expanded.

TRBJ2-4	TRBV7-2	.	ASSFPYDS
TRBJ2-1	TRBV30	.	AWSGTYGGSEQF
TRBJ2-7	TRBV28	.	ASRPGLAGTYEQY
TRBJ2-3	TRBV10-3	.	AISEGTTLDTQY
TRBJ1-5	TRBV7-8	.	ASSLVAGYSNQPQH
TRBJ2-7	TRBV7-9	.	ASSPPTGYEQY
TRBJ1-1	TRBV28	.	ASSFLRGLKTEAF
TRBJ1-5	TRBV28	.	ASSSSLLGRSNQPQH
TRBJ2-5	TRBV5-1	.	ASSLKQAQETQY
TRBJ1-1	TRBV6-4	.	ARGGAF
TRBJ2-7	TRBV6-1	few	ASSEVRYEQY
TRBJ2-6	TRBV9	.	ASSAQGATGANVLT
TRBJ1-2	TRBV6-5	.	ASSYTGQAYGYT
.	TRBV30	.	AWSGLGDYEQY
TRBJ2-5	TRBV2	.	ASSVSGPHQTQY
TRBJ2-1	TRBV14	.	ASSQERGSYNEQF
TRBJ2-3	TRBV27	.	ASGSSGGARDTQY
TRBJ2-6	TRBV27	.	ASSFQPPGSSGANVLT
TRBJ1-3	TRBV5-1	.	ASKDSSGNTIY
TRBJ2-7	TRBV7-8	few	ASSLGGSRLAANEQY
TRBJ1-1	TRBV19	few	ASSIVQGGTEAF
TRBJ1-2	TRBV7-9	few	ASSLESRGYT
TRBJ1-4	TRBV28	few	ASSGPGQGDEKLF
TRBJ1-1	TRBV5-1	few	ASGEGDTEAF
TRBJ2-5	TRBV19	.	ASSRGGGVAEETQY
TRBJ2-1	TRBV7-9	once	ASSLVTSGVYNEQF
TRBJ1-1	TRBV2	.	ASSAVRTGSWAF
TRBJ2-1	TRBV30	.	AWRPHREKRRGAASEQF
TRBJ1-1	TRBV19	.	ASSTRDRWNTEAF
TRBJ1-2	TRBV27	once	ASREVTGTGNYGYT
TRBJ2-2	TRBV5-1	.	ASSLSTSANTGELF
.	TRBV19	.	ASSIDRGFGEQY
TRBJ1-2	TRBV19	once	ASRDGDLGAFYGYT
TRBJ2-7	TRBV7-7	.	ASSPIAGAYEQY
TRBJ1-5	TRBV28	.	ASSSPSYSNQPQH
TRBJ2-7	TRBV27	.	ASSPVMGSDAYEQY
TRBJ2-7	TRBV5-1	few	ASSSFFRKVSSYEQY
TRBJ2-5	TRBV6-5	.	ASSYSRETQY
TRBJ1-6	TRBV27	.	ASSAYRVNSPLH
TRBJ1-1	TRBV5-1	.	ASSLDEGGTEAF
TRBJ1-5	TRBV5-1	few	ASSSEGAWGQPQH
TRBJ1-5	TRBV4-1	.	ASSQGGIPPQH
TRBJ2-7	TRBV11-2	.	ASSKSRYEQY
TRBJ1-2	TRBV30	few	AWSARLQGGYGYT
TRBJ1-3	TRBV13	.	ASSLRQGWGNTIY
TRBJ1-1	TRBV6-5	.	ASITGGTEAF